Listed below are T cell receptor beta chains from one sample, sequenced in a study of cytomegalovirus exposure and HLA in healthy donors. Produced via immunoSEQ multiplex PCR; TCRdb's table is partial and in-frame only. The data contain approximately 96,000 clones, around 74% of them seen just once; the ten biggest clones take up under 2%. The sequenced sample consisted of PBMCs. The receptors come from a male donor in good health and CMV-seronegative. Each CDR3 is given with its conserved first and last residue. The order of the fields is D gene, clone size, V gene, J gene, CDR3 protein, CDR3 DNA. The D gene is left open where the match is weak. Expanded clones are given a class, and other clones once, few, many or no size at all.

.	few	TRBV28	TRBJ1-5	CASSLGGEVQPQHF	TGTGCCAGCAGCCTCGGGGGAGAAGTCCAGCCCCAGCATTTT
.	once	TRBV7-9	TRBJ2-7	CASSPLDRDYEQYF	TGTGCCAGCAGCCCGCTCGACAGAGACTACGAGCAGTACTTC
TRBD2	.	TRBV7-9	TRBJ2-5	CASSLLAGSYQETQYF	TGTGCCAGCAGCCTACTAGCGGGATCGTACCAAGAGACCCAGTACTTC
.	.	TRBV5-8	TRBJ2-3	CASSFWGSGTTSTDTQYF	TGTGCCAGCAGCTTCTGGGGTAGCGGAACAACTAGCACAGATACGCAGTATTTT
TRBD1	.	TRBV6-1	TRBJ1-1	CASISTGGSTEAFF	TGTGCCAGCATCTCGACAGGGGGAAGCACTGAAGCTTTCTTT
.	once	TRBV5-4	TRBJ2-7	CASSSQGREQYF	TGTGCCAGCAGCTCACAGGGCCGGGAGCAGTACTTC
.	once	TRBV18	TRBJ2-7	CASSPRDSPRQYF	TGTGCCAGCTCACCACGAGACAGCCCCCGGCAGTACTTC
TRBD1	.	TRBV6-6	TRBJ1-4	CASRDRGNEKLFF	TGTGCCAGCAGGGACAGGGGTAATGAAAAACTGTTTTTT
TRBD1	.	TRBV29-1	TRBJ1-3	CSIQRDSRSGNTIYF	TGCAGCATACAAAGGGACAGTCGCTCTGGAAACACCATATATTTT
.	.	TRBV15	TRBJ1-5	CAAGPGGFGQPQHF	TGTGCCGCGGGTCCCGGGGGTTTTGGTCAGCCCCAGCATTTT
.	few	TRBV6-1	TRBJ1-1	CASSETGPEAFF	TGTGCCAGCAGTGAAACAGGACCTGAAGCTTTCTTT
TRBD1	.	TRBV5-4	TRBJ2-1	CASSFRTGVWNEQFF	TGTGCCAGCAGCTTCCGGACAGGGGTGTGGAATGAGCAGTTCTTC
.	.	TRBV2	TRBJ2-7	CASSVGDIAYEQYF	TGTGCCAGCAGTGTGGGGGACATCGCCTACGAGCAGTACTTC
.	.	TRBV6-5	TRBJ1-1	CASSYSRTSTEAFF	TGTGCCAGCAGTTACTCGAGGACAAGCACTGAAGCTTTCTTT
.	.	TRBV4-1	TRBJ2-2	CASSQDTSRAGELFF	TGCGCCAGCAGCCAAGATACGAGCAGGGCCGGGGAGCTGTTTTTT
.	few	TRBV28	TRBJ1-2	CASSLGQPGRGYTF	TGTGCCAGCAGTTTAGGGCAGCCAGGCCGTGGCTACACCTTC
TRBD2	.	TRBV7-2	TRBJ2-1	CASSSSGTYNEQFF	TGTGCCAGCAGCTCTAGCGGAACCTACAATGAGCAGTTCTTC